Below are 30 T cell receptor beta chains sequenced from a single sample in a study of neurological immune-mediated disorders. MiXCR, run by TCRdb on the 5' RACE reads, gives a single entry per CDR3 protein. The sample records about 55,000 distinct CDR3 sequences, over 3.5% being singletons. Source material: CD4+ T cells from blood. The receptors were sampled from a woman aged 40 to 50 with multiple sclerosis.

In this sample, this clonotype turned up many times. The chain recombines TRBV13 with TRBJ2-1, with 7 positions matching TRBD1. The CDR3 consists of 16 residues. Germline values: CDR1 PRHDT, CDR2 FYEKMQ (reference sequence). The V gene end was trimmed by 5 bases and the J gene end by 5 bases; junction bases not matched to a gene: 12. Here the CDR3 DNA reads TGTGCCAGCAGCGGGAATCGACAGGGCGATGACAATGAGCAGTTCTTC. This gives the protein CASSGNRQGDDNEQFF.

This clonotype was detected ten times or more. The J gene is TRBJ2-5, the V gene TRBV5-1; no clear D. The V end was cut by 7 bases, the J end by 2 bases, with 21 bases between. The CDR3 totals 16 residues. Germline assignment: CDR1 SGHRS and CDR2 YFSETQ. The CDR3 DNA is TGCGCCAGCGCCCCTCTGAGCAGGAGTACTCAAGAGACCCAGTACTTC. The encoded protein is CASAPLSRSTQETQYF.

This clonotype was observed many times. The chain uses TRBV5-1 and TRBJ1-2, with no clear D. Deletions cut 0 bases from V and 4 bases from J, with 13 bases between. The CDR3 contains 15 residues. Germline V gene lookup returns CDR1 SGHRS and CDR2 YFSETQ. CDR3 sequence reads: CASSLERPRGYGYTF. The DNA of the CDR3 is TGCGCCAGCAGCTTGGAGCGGCCTCGGGGCTATGGCTACACCTTC.

In the case of this clonotype: This may arise from a read error, as a much more abundant clone is one base away. The rearrangement links TRBV7-2 to TRBJ2-3; tentatively, D is TRBD1 (7 bases). V lost 5 bases to trimming and J lost 2 bases, with 17 bases between them. CDR1 is SGHTA, CDR2 FQGNSA, per germline. The CDR3 extends over 16 amino acids. In nucleotides, the CDR3 is TGTGCCAGCAGCCTCCAGGGGGAGGCTCTCACAGATACGCAGTATTTT. The encoded protein is CASSLQGEALTDTQYF. Based on the CDR3 plus reference TRBV7-2 and TRBJ2-3, the full variable domain is GAGVSQSPSNKVTEKGKDVELRCDPISGHTALYWYRQSLGQGLEFLIYFQGNSAPDKSGLPSDRFSAERTGGSVSTLTIQRTQQEDSAVYLCASSLQGEALTDTQYFGPGTRLTVL.

This clonotype was detected ten times or more. The rearrangement links TRBV10-3 to TRBJ2-1; 10 nucleotides agree with TRBD2. V trimming: 4 bases; J trimming: 2 bases; junction bases outside the gene matches: 2. The CDR3 covers 15 residues. Germline V gene lookup returns CDR1 ENHRY and CDR2 SYGVKD. The CDR3 DNA is TGTGCCATCAGTGGAGGACTAGCGGCCTACAATGAGCAGTTCTTC. It codes for CAISGGLAAYNEQFF.

This clonotype was seen repeatedly, ten times or more. This rearrangement joins TRBV5-1 to TRBJ2-1; the match to TRBD2 covers 9 bases. CDR1 is SGHRS, CDR2 YFSETQ, per germline. Germline trimming cut 0 bases from V and 2 bases from J; bases unmatched to any gene: 0. This CDR3 has 15 amino acids. In DNA form, the CDR3 reads TGCGCCAGCAGCTTGGGCGGGGGGGCCTACAATGAGCAGTTCTTC. Encoded protein: CASSLGGGAYNEQFF.

This chain links TRBV5-1 with TRBJ2-1; 12 bases are shared with TRBD2. Trimming removed 3 bases from V and 9 bases from J; junction bases left unmatched: 10. This CDR3 region has 16 residues. In germline, CDR1 is SGHRS, CDR2 YFSETQ. CDR3 amino acids: CASSWGPSGGASEQFF. The CDR3 bases are TGCGCCAGCAGCTGGGGCCCTAGCGGGGGGGCCTCTGAGCAGTTCTTC.

This clonotype was seen ten or more times. V gene TRBV9 combines with J gene TRBJ2-7, with 12 bases aligning to TRBD1. The V segment lost 4 bases and the J segment 7 bases; nucleotides outside the gene matches: 6. Per the germline V gene, CDR1 is SGDLS and CDR2 is YYNGEE. This CDR3 is 14 amino acids long. Here the CDR3 reads CASSPGQGAWEQYF. The CDR3 coding sequence is TGTGCCAGCAGCCCGGGACAGGGGGCTTGGGAGCAGTACTTC.

In its sample, this clonotype was seen many times. CDR3 coding DNA: TGTGCCAGCAGTGAAGCGCAAGGAGTGGGCGGGGAGCTGTTTTTT. The encoded protein is CASSEAQGVGGELFF. The chain couples TRBV2 to TRBJ2-2; D remains unclear. CDR3 length: 15 amino acids. Between the trimmed V and J ends, which lost 0 bases and 7 bases, there was a span of 12 bases. In germline, CDR1 is SNHLY, CDR2 FYNNEI.

A remark on this clonotype: A junction boundary mismatches the germline segment, possibly from a read error. The chain joins TRBV29-1 to TRBJ2-7, with unresolved D. Germline lookup yields CDR1 SQVTM and CDR2 ANQGSEA. The CDR3 consists of 12 residues. The chain's CDR3 is CSVEENSLEQYF. CDR3 nucleotide sequence: TGCAGTGTTGAAGAAAACTCCCTCGAGCAGTACTTC.

This clonotype has a count of ten or more. V is TRBV7-8 and J is TRBJ2-1; the match to TRBD2 covers 7 bases. The ends lost 5 bases at V and 6 bases at J; junction bases unmatched: 1. The CDR3 totals 12 residues. Germline V gene data show CDR1 as SGHVS and CDR2 as FQNEAQ. The CDR3 protein is CASSREGNEQFF. CDR3 DNA: TGTGCCAGCAGCAGGGAGGGCAATGAGCAGTTCTTC.

This clonotype was found many times. The gene calls are TRBV29-1 and TRBJ2-3; D gene uncertain. The CDR3 totals 16 residues. Germline V gene lookup returns CDR1 SQVTM and CDR2 ANQGSEA. With 0 bases removed from V and 4 bases from J, the gap between germline ends came to 17 bases. The CDR3 nucleotides read TGCAGCGTTGAAGATCGCCGGACCCCTGTCCCAGATACGCAGTATTTT. This sequence encodes CSVEDRRTPVPDTQYF.

This clonotype was counted at least ten times. V gene TRBV6-2 or TRBV6-3 combines with J gene TRBJ1-2; D possibly corresponds to TRBD1 (5 bases). Between the trimmed V and J ends, which lost 0 bases and 4 bases, there was a span of 30 bases. Looked up from germline, CDR1 is MNHEY and CDR2 is SVGEGT. There are 21 residues in the CDR3. The CDR3 sequence is CASSYSPVALRPTGPSYGYTF. The DNA for the CDR3 is TGTGCCAGCAGTTACTCTCCCGTGGCCCTCAGACCTACAGGACCAAGCTATGGCTACACCTTC.

This clonotype appeared many times. The chain links TRBV2 to TRBJ1-1; D remains ambiguous. The germline V gene has CDR1 SNHLY and CDR2 FYNNEI. V gave up 8 bases and J gave up 1 base, with 14 bases separating them. This CDR3 is built from 14 residues. The CDR3 protein is CASLYSGGNTEAFF. CDR3 nucleotide sequence: TGTGCCAGCCTATATTCGGGAGGGAACACTGAAGCTTTCTTT.

This clonotype came up many times. V usage is TRBV20-1 and J usage is TRBJ1-2, with TRBD1 as a possible D gene (6 bases). This CDR3 spans 12 amino acids. Germline CDR1 is DFQATT and CDR2 is SNEGSKA (reference sequence). With 0 bases removed from V and 8 bases from J, the gap between germline ends came to 10 bases. The CDR3 spells CSAREGADGYTF. The DNA for the CDR3 is TGCAGTGCTAGAGAGGGGGCGGACGGCTACACCTTC.

This clonotype came up many times. The chain joins TRBV9 to TRBJ1-5, with a weak D call TRBD1 (5 bases). This CDR3 contains 15 residues. The V gene's germline CDR1 is SGDLS and CDR2 YYNGEE. The V end lost 4 bases, the J end lost 7 bases, and 18 bases lay between the germline ends. This CDR3 is CASSSEGQGWQPQHF. Here the CDR3 DNA reads TGTGCCAGCAGCTCGGAGGGGCAGGGTTGGCAGCCCCAGCATTTT. Full variable domain (missing parts from reference TRBV9 and TRBJ1-5): DSGVTQTPKHLITATGQRVTLRCSPRSGDLSVYWYQQSLDQGLQFLIQYYNGEERAKGNILERFSAQQFPDLHSELNLSSLELGDSALYFCASSSEGQGWQPQHFGDGTRLSIL.

The sample holds a few counts of this clonotype. CDR3 sequence (DNA): TGTGCCAGCAGTTACTCAATGACCCCCCTTGGCCATGAGCAGTTCTTC. It codes for CASSYSMTPLGHEQFF. This rearrangement joins TRBV6-5 to TRBJ2-1; D gene uncertain. CDR1 and CDR2 from the germline V gene are MNHEY and SVGAGI. The CDR3 is made up of 16 amino acids. Trimming stripped 0 bases from V and 8 bases from J, with 17 bases between.

This clonotype came up many times. This chain connects TRBV5-1 to TRBJ2-3; 9 bases agree with TRBD2. This CDR3 is 17 amino acids long. The V gene's germline CDR1 is SGHRS and CDR2 YFSETQ. V lost 0 bases to trimming and J lost 0 bases; unmatched junction nucleotides: 5. CDR3 region: CASSLAAGGTSTDTQYF. The CDR3 DNA follows: TGCGCCAGCAGCTTGGCAGCGGGGGGAACTAGCACAGATACGCAGTATTTT.

This clonotype was seen repeatedly, ten times or more. This chain uses TRBV5-1 with TRBJ2-5; perhaps TRBD1 as D (6 bases). Germline V gene lookup returns CDR1 SGHRS and CDR2 YFSETQ. This CDR3 contains 14 residues. Between the trimmed V and J ends, which lost 5 bases and 2 bases, there was a span of 13 bases. The CDR3 DNA sequence: TGCGCCAGCAGGCCTAGGGGGTCACAAGAGACCCAGTACTTC. Encoded protein: CASRPRGSQETQYF.

This clonotype occurred many times. J is TRBJ2-7 and V is TRBV11-2; D is perhaps TRBD2 (7 bases). Germline lookup yields CDR1 SGHAT and CDR2 FQNNGV. V lost 3 bases to trimming and J lost 1 base, with 16 bases between them. The CDR3 sequence is 16 residues long. The chain's CDR3 is CASSFLGGGASYEQYF. DNA of the CDR3: TGTGCCAGCAGCTTTCTAGGAGGGGGGGCATCCTACGAGCAGTACTTC. Full variable domain (remainder filled in from reference TRBV11-2 and TRBJ2-7): EAGVAQSPRYKIIEKRQSVAFWCNPISGHATLYWYQQILGQGPKLLIQFQNNGVVDDSQLPKDRFSAERLKGVDSTLKIQPAKLEDSAVYLCASSFLGGGASYEQYFGPGTRLTVT.

This clonotype was detected ten times or more. J is TRBJ2-3 and V is TRBV5-4, with D perhaps matching TRBD1 or TRBD2 (6 bases each). The germline CDR1 and CDR2 sequences are SGHNT and YYREEE (reference sequence). Trimming pared 1 base from V and 4 bases from J, leaving 10 bases between. This CDR3 is built from 14 residues. The DNA of the CDR3 is TGTGCCAGCAGCTTGAGGGGGGAGGCAGATACGCAGTATTTT. Translating it yields CASSLRGEADTQYF.

This clonotype was recorded many times. The chain couples TRBV12-3 or TRBV12-4 to TRBJ2-5; TRBD1 aligns across 7 bases. J was trimmed by 5 bases and V by 6 bases; bases with no gene match: 6. The CDR3 has 13 residues. CDR3 nucleotide sequence: TGTGCCAGCAGCTGGGGACAGTGGGAGACCCAGTACTTC. Translating gives CASSWGQWETQYF.

Within the sample, this clonotype is medium-sized. The chain carries TRBV5-1 and TRBJ2-2; TRBD2 aligns across 8 bases. J lost 4 bases, V lost 0 bases, and 5 bases had no gene match. Germline V gives CDR1 SGHRS, CDR2 YFSETQ. The CDR3 extends over 16 amino acids. The CDR3 nucleotides are TGCGCCAGCAGCTTGGAGGCGGGGGGCCTCACCGGGGAGCTGTTTTTT. Translation: CASSLEAGGLTGELFF.

This clonotype was counted ten times or more. The chain couples TRBV4-2 to TRBJ2-5, with D hard to call. Germline V gene lookup returns CDR1 LGHNA and CDR2 YNFKEQ. This CDR3 comprises 14 residues. The V end lost 0 bases, the J end lost 5 bases, and 10 bases lay between the germline ends. CDR3 in DNA: TGTGCCAGCAGCCAAGATCTAGGGTGGGAGACCCAGTACTTC. Amino acids: CASSQDLGWETQYF.

This clonotype occurred many times. The chain couples TRBV6-5 to TRBJ1-1; tentative D call: TRBD1 (6 bases). Per the germline V gene, CDR1 is MNHEY and CDR2 is SVGAGI. Trimming took off 1 base at V and 7 bases at J, with 10 bases between the two ends. This CDR3 is built from 13 residues. The CDR3 bases are TGTGCCAGCAGTTACTGCAGGGGATGTGAAGCTTTCTTT. Its protein product is CASSYCRGCEAFF.

In its sample, this clonotype was seen many times. V usage is TRBV7-8 and J usage is TRBJ2-1, with 13 positions matching TRBD2. This CDR3 is built from 17 residues. Trimming at V came to 5 bases and at J to 4 bases, leaving 8 bases not matched to a gene. CDR1 is SGHVS and CDR2 is FQNEAQ in the germline V gene. CDR3 nucleotide sequence: TGTGCCAGCAGCCCGCTACTAGCGGGGGGGCTGTACAATGAGCAGTTCTTC. Protein sequence: CASSPLLAGGLYNEQFF.

This clonotype was seen at least ten times. The chain carries TRBV10-3 and TRBJ1-1; D gene uncertain. Germline lookup yields CDR1 ENHRY and CDR2 SYGVKD. The CDR3 length is 12 residues. V was trimmed by 6 bases and J by 5 bases, leaving 10 bases between them. CDR3: CAIRDVGTEAFF. The CDR3 DNA reads TGTGCCATCAGGGATGTAGGGACTGAAGCTTTCTTT.

Ten or more counts support this clonotype. A much larger clone differs by one base, so this may be a read error. V is TRBV7-2 and J is TRBJ1-5; D ambiguous. Germline CDR1 and CDR2: SGHTA and FQGNSA. The CDR3 runs 13 residues. Trimming left V 5 bases short and J 10 bases short, with 15 bases between. The CDR3 DNA reads TGTGCCAGCAGCCCCGGGCGTCAACCCCCCCAGCATTTT. This sequence encodes CASSPGRQPPQHF.

This clonotype was counted ten times or more. The rearrangement links TRBV2 to TRBJ2-7, with 7 nucleotides matching TRBD1. This CDR3 is 14 amino acids long. Germline-derived CDR1 and CDR2 are SNHLY and FYNNEI. The ends lost 6 bases at V and 7 bases at J; junction bases unmatched: 12. The CDR3 nucleotides are TGTGCCAGCAGCCGGGACAGAACTTCGGGTGAGCAGTACTTC. This gives the protein CASSRDRTSGEQYF.

This clonotype was recorded many times. The chain is built from TRBV27 and TRBJ1-6; D gene unclear. The CDR3 is 14 amino acids. Germline values: CDR1 MNHEY, CDR2 SMNVEV (reference sequence). Trimming left V 5 bases short and J 0 bases short, with 5 bases between. The CDR3 reads CASSLLSYNSPLHF. CDR3 coding DNA: TGTGCCAGCAGTCTCCTCTCCTATAATTCACCCCTCCACTTT.